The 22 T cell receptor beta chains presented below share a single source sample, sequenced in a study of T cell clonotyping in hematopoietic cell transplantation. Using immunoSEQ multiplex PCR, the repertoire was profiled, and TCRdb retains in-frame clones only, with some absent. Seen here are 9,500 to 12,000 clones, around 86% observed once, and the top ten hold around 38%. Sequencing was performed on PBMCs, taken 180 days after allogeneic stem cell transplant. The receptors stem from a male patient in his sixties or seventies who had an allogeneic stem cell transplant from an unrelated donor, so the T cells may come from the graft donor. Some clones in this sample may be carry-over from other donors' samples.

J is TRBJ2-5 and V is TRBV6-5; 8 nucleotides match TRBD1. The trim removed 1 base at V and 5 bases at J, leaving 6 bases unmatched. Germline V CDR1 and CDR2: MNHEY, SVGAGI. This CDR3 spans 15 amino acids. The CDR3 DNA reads TGTGCCAGCAGTTACTGGCAGGGGGCGTTGGAGACCCAGTACTTC. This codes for CASSYWQGALETQYF.

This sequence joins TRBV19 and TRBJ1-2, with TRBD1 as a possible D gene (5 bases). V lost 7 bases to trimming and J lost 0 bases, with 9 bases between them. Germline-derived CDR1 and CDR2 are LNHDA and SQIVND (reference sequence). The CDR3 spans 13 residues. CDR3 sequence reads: CASKPGPNYGYTF. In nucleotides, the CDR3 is TGTGCCAGTAAGCCGGGACCTAACTATGGCTACACCTTC.

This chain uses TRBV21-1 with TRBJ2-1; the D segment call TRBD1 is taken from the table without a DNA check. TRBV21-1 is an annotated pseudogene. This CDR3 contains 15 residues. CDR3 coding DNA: TGTGCCAGCAGCACCTGGACAGGGACCCACAATGAGCAGTTCTTC. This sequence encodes CASSTWTGTHNEQFF.

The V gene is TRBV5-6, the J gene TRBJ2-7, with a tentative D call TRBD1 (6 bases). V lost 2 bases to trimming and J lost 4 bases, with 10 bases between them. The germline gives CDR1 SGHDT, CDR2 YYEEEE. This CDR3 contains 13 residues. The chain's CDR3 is CASSFGQSYEQYF. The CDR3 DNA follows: TGTGCCAGCAGCTTCGGACAGTCATACGAGCAGTACTTC.

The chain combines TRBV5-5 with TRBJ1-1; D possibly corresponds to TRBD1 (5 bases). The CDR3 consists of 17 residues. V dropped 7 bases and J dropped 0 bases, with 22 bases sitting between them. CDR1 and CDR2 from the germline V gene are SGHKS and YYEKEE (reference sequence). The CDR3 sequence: CASGNGGSRGMNTEAFF. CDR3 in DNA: TGTGCCAGCGGGAACGGGGGGTCACGGGGCATGAACACTGAAGCTTTCTTT.

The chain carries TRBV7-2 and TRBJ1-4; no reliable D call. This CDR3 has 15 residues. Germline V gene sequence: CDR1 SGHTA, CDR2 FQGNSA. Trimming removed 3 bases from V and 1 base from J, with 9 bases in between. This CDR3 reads CASSLNGITNEKLFF. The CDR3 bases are TGTGCCAGCAGCTTGAACGGGATAACTAATGAAAAACTGTTTTTT.

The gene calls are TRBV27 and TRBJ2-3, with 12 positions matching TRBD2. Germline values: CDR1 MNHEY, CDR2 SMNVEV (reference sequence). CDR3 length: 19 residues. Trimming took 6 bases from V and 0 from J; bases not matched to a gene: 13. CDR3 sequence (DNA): TGTGCCAGCAGACCGCTAGCGGGGGGGCGGGGTGTCAGCACAGATACGCAGTATTTT. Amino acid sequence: CASRPLAGGRGVSTDTQYF.

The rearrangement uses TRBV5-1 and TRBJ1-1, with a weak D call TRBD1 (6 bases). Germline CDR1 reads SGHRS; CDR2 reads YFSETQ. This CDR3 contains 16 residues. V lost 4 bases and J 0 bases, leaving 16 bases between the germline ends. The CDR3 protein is CASSPDTGNMNTEAFF. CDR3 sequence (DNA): TGCGCCAGCAGCCCAGACACAGGGAATATGAACACTGAAGCTTTCTTT.

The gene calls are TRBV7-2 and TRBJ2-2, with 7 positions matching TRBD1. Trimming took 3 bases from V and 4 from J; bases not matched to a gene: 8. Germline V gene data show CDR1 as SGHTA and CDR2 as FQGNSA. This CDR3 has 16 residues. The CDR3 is CASSLTGSGSTGELFF. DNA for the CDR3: TGTGCCAGCAGCTTGACAGGGTCGGGTAGCACCGGGGAGCTGTTTTTT. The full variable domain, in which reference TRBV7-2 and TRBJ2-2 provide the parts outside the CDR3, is GAGVSQSPSNKVTEKGKDVELRCDPISGHTALYWYRQSLGQGLEFLIYFQGNSAPDKSGLPSDRFSAERTGGSVSTLTIQRTQQEDSAVYLCASSLTGSGSTGELFFGEGSRLTVL.

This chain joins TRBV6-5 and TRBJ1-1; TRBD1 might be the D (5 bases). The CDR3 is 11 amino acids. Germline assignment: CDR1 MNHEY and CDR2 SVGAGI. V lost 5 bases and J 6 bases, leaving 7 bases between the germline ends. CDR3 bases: TGTGCCAGCAGTAGGGGACCTGAAGCTTTCTTT. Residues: CASSRGPEAFF.

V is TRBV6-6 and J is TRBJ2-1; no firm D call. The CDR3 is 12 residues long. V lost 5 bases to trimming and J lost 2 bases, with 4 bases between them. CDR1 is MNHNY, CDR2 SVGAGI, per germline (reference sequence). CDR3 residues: CASSRPYNEQFF. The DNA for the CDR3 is TGTGCCAGCAGTAGACCCTACAATGAGCAGTTCTTC.

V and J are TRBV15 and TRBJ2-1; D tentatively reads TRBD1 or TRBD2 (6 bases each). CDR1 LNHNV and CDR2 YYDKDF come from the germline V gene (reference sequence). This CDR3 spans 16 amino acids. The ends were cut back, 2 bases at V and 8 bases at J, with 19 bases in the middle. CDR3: CATSRQGGTLSDEQFF. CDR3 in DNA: TGTGCCACCAGCAGACAAGGGGGGACCCTTTCGGATGAGCAGTTCTTC.

CDR3 nucleotides: TGTGCCAGCACCTGGGCGGGCGAGCAGTACTTC. Protein: CASTWAGEQYF. V is TRBV6-5 and J is TRBJ2-7; weak D call: TRBD2 (5 bases). From germline, CDR1 is MNHEY and CDR2 SVGAGI. V lost 7 bases, J lost 6 bases, and 10 bases lay in between. The CDR3 is 11 amino acids.

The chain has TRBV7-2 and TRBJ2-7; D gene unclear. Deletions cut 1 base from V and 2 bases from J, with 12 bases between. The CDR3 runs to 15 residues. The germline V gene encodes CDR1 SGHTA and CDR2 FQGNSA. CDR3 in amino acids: CASSLEDIMPYEQYF. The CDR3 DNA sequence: TGTGCCAGCAGCTTAGAAGACATTATGCCCTACGAGCAGTACTTC. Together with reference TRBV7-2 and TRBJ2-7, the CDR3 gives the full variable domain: GAGVSQSPSNKVTEKGKDVELRCDPISGHTALYWYRQSLGQGLEFLIYFQGNSAPDKSGLPSDRFSAERTGGSVSTLTIQRTQQEDSAVYLCASSLEDIMPYEQYFGPGTRLTVT.

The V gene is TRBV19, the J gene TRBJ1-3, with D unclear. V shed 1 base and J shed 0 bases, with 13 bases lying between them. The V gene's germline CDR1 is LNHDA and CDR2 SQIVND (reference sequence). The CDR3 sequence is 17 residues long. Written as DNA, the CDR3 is TGTGCCAGTAGTATAGCGGGAGGACCTCGCTCTGGAAACACCATATATTTT. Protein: CASSIAGGPRSGNTIYF.

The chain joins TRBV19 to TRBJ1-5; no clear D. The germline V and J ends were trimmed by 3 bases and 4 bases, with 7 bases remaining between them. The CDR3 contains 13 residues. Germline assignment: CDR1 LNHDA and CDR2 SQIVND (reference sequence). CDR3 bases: TGTGCCAGTAGTATTGAGGAAAATCAGCCCCAGCATTTT. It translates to CASSIEENQPQHF.

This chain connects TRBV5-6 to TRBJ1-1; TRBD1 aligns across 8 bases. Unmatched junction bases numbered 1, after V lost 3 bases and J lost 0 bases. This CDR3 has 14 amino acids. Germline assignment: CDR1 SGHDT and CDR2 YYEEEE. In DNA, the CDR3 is TGTGCCAGCAGCTGGGACAGGCTGAACACTGAAGCTTTCTTT. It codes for CASSWDRLNTEAFF. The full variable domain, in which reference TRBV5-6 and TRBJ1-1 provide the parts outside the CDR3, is DAGVTQSPTHLIKTRGQQVTLRCSPKSGHDTVSWYQQALGQGPQFIFQYYEEEERQRGNFPDRFSGHQFPNYSSELNVNALLLGDSALYLCASSWDRLNTEAFFGQGTRLTVV.

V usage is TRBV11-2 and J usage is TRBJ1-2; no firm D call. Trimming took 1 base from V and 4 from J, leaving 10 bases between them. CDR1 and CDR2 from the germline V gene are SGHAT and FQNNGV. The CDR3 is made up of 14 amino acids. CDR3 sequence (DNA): TGTGCCAGCAGCTTAGGGGCAAAAACCTATGGCTACACCTTC. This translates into CASSLGAKTYGYTF.

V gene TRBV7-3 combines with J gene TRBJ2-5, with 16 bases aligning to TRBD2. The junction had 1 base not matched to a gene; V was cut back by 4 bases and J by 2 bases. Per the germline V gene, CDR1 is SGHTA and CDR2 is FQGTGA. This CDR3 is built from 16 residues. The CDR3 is CASSSGLAGGQETQYF. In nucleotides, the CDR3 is TGTGCCAGCAGCTCGGGACTAGCGGGGGGGCAAGAGACCCAGTACTTC.

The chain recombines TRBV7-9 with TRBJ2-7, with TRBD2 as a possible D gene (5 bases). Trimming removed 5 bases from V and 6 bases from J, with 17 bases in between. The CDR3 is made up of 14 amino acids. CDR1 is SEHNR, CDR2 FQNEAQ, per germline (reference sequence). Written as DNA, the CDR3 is TGTGCCAGCAGCGCGATGAGAGGGTTCGCCGAGCAGTACTTC. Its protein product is CASSAMRGFAEQYF.

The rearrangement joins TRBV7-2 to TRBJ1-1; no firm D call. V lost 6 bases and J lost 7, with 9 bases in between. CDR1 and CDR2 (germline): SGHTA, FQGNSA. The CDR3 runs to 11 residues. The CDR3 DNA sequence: TGTGCCAGCAGGCAACGGGGTGAAGCTTTCTTT. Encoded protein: CASRQRGEAFF.

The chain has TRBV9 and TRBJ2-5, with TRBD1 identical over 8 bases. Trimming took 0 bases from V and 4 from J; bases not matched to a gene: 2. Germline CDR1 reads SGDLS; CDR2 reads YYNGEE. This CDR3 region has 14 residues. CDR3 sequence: CASSVETGAETQYF. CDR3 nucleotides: TGTGCCAGCAGCGTAGAGACAGGGGCAGAGACCCAGTACTTC.